The 17 T cell receptor beta chains given below trace back to one sample, sequenced in a study of control samples from healthy donors and cancer patients. Sequencing used immunoSEQ multiplex PCR; TCRdb keeps in-frame clones, though not all of them. The sample has some 49,000 clones; 86% are singletons. The sample taken for sequencing was PBMCs. These receptors were obtained from a woman aged 45-65 years with lung cancer.

CDR3 coding DNA: TGTGCCAGCAGCTTGGACAGCTATGGCTACACCTTC. Its translation is CASSLDSYGYTF. This sequence joins TRBV5-4 and TRBJ1-2; no firm D call. The V gene lost 0 bases and the J gene lost 4 bases, with 4 bases spanning the gap. Germline V CDR1 and CDR2: SGHNT, YYREEE (reference sequence). The CDR3 extends over 12 amino acids.

This chain connects TRBV5-5 to TRBJ1-6; TRBD1 aligns across 11 bases. CDR1 and CDR2 from the germline V gene are SGHKS and YYEKEE (reference sequence). The CDR3 runs 18 residues. Unmatched junction bases numbered 6, after V lost 4 bases and J lost 0 bases. As DNA, the CDR3 is TGTGCCAGCAGCGAAGGGACAGGGGGGATCTCCTATAATTCACCCCTCCACTTT. This translates into CASSEGTGGISYNSPLHF.

The chain couples TRBV6-2 or TRBV6-3 to TRBJ1-6; D gene uncertain. The CDR3 spans 12 residues. With 2 bases removed from V and 10 bases from J, the gap between germline ends came to 6 bases. Germline V gives CDR1 MNHEY, CDR2 SVGEGT. The CDR3 is CASSYPESPLHF. DNA for the CDR3: TGTGCCAGCAGTTACCCAGAGTCACCCCTCCACTTT.

The genes are TRBV9 and TRBJ2-1, with 8 positions matching TRBD2. V lost 0 bases to trimming and J lost 7 bases; unmatched junction nucleotides: 6. This CDR3 comprises 15 residues. Germline-derived CDR1 and CDR2 are SGDLS and YYNGEE. CDR3 region: CASSVGVGTRNEQFF. CDR3 sequence (DNA): TGTGCCAGCAGCGTAGGCGTTGGGACTAGGAATGAGCAGTTCTTC. Filled out from reference TRBV9 and TRBJ2-1, the complete variable domain reads DSGVTQTPKHLITATGQRVTLRCSPRSGDLSVYWYQQSLDQGLQFLIQYYNGEERAKGNILERFSAQQFPDLHSELNLSSLELGDSALYFCASSVGVGTRNEQFFGPGTRLTVL.

The chain uses TRBV7-9 and TRBJ2-3, with 12 bases lining up with TRBD2. Germline V gives CDR1 SEHNR, CDR2 FQNEAQ (reference sequence). CDR3 length: 15 amino acids. The ends lost 7 bases at V and 2 bases at J; junction bases unmatched: 4. The CDR3, as DNA: TGTGCCAGCAATCCTAGCGGGGGGGCCACAGATACGCAGTATTTT. This sequence encodes CASNPSGGATDTQYF.

This clone was counted a few times. Other DNA sequences in the sample encode the same CDR3. The chain combines TRBV18 with TRBJ1-5, with no clear D. Germline V gives CDR1 KGHSH, CDR2 LQKENI. The CDR3 runs 13 residues. V was cut by 3 bases and J by 2 bases, with 5 bases left in between. The CDR3 reads CASSPEGNQPQHF. The CDR3 nucleotides read TGTGCCAGCTCACCGGAGGGCAATCAGCCCCAGCATTTT.

The rearrangement uses TRBV27 and TRBJ1-4; D is uncertain. The germline V gene has CDR1 MNHEY and CDR2 SMNVEV (reference sequence). The CDR3 has 15 amino acids. V lost 5 bases and J lost 3, with 13 bases in between. The CDR3 sequence: CASSPQGLSNEKLFF. The CDR3 coding sequence is TGTGCCAGCAGTCCACAAGGGCTTTCTAATGAAAAACTGTTTTTT.

The chain carries TRBV20-1 and TRBJ1-2; D not certain. Germline loops: CDR1 DFQATT, CDR2 SNEGSKA (reference sequence). V gave up 0 bases and J gave up 8 bases, with 7 bases separating them. The CDR3 is 11 amino acids. This CDR3 reads CSARDPRGYTF. The CDR3 DNA is TGCAGTGCTAGAGATCCGAGGGGCTACACCTTC.

V and J are TRBV27 and TRBJ1-2; D might be TRBD1 (5 bases). V lost 5 bases and J 8 bases, leaving 15 bases between the germline ends. The CDR3 runs 13 residues. CDR1 is MNHEY and CDR2 is SMNVEV in the germline V gene (reference sequence). CDR3 amino acids: CASSRGGREGYTF. As DNA, the CDR3 is TGTGCCAGCAGTCGGGGGGGAAGGGAAGGCTACACCTTC.

The rearrangement joins TRBV2 to TRBJ1-2; the match to TRBD1 covers 10 bases. The V and J ends lost 7 bases and 3 bases, in that order; junction bases with no gene match: 8. In germline, CDR1 is SNHLY, CDR2 FYNNEI. The CDR3 has 15 amino acids. The CDR3, as DNA: TGTGCCAGCAATATGGGACAGGGGAGTTACTATGGCTACACCTTC. Amino acid sequence: CASNMGQGSYYGYTF.

The chain uses TRBV14 and TRBJ2-6; TRBD1 agrees at 9 bases. The CDR3 sequence is 17 residues long. V lost 5 bases to trimming and J lost 2 bases; unmatched junction nucleotides: 7. From germline, CDR1 is SGHDN and CDR2 FVKESK. Here the CDR3 reads CASSAGQGRTGANVLTF. The CDR3 DNA reads as TGTGCCAGCAGCGCCGGACAGGGGCGGACTGGGGCCAACGTCCTGACTTTC.

The V call is TRBV5-5, the J call TRBJ1-3, with D perhaps TRBD1 (5 bases). Germline-derived CDR1 and CDR2 are SGHKS and YYEKEE (reference sequence). The CDR3 covers 17 residues. V gave up 5 bases and J gave up 0 bases, with 18 bases separating them. The CDR3 DNA reads TGTGCCAGCAGGGCTCGGGAGGACGGGACCTCTGGAAACACCATATATTTT. Translated: CASRAREDGTSGNTIYF. Filled out from reference TRBV5-5 and TRBJ1-3, the complete variable domain reads DAGVTQSPTHLIKTRGQQVTLRCSPISGHKSVSWYQQVLGQGPQFIFQYYEKEERGRGNFPDRFSARQFPNYSSELNVNALLLGDSALYLCASRAREDGTSGNTIYFGEGSWLTVV.

This clone was found once. The rearrangement joins TRBV12-3 or TRBV12-4 to TRBJ1-1; unclear D gene. V lost 9 bases and J 7 bases, leaving 15 bases between the germline ends. This CDR3 is 12 amino acids long. For the CDR3, the DNA is TGTGCCAGTGTAAGGAAGGGAGGTGAAGCTTTCTTT. Encoded protein: CASVRKGGEAFF.

DNA of the CDR3: TGTGCCACCACAGGTAACACAGATACGCAGTATTTT. This gives the protein CATTGNTDTQYF. V is TRBV24-1 and J is TRBJ2-3; D unclear. Germline CDR1 reads KGHDR; CDR2 reads SFDVKD. V was shortened by 8 bases and J by 2 bases, with 7 bases between the two germline ends. This CDR3 contains 12 residues.

The chain combines TRBV11-1 with TRBJ2-1, with 9 bases that match TRBD1. The germline V gene encodes CDR1 SGHAT and CDR2 FQDESV (reference sequence). The J segment lost 7 bases and the V segment lost 1 base, leaving 5 bases of the junction unmatched. The CDR3 is 15 amino acids. CDR3 sequence (DNA): TGTGCCAGCAGCTTAGGGACAGGGGTACGTAATGAGCAGTTCTTC. Amino acid sequence: CASSLGTGVRNEQFF.

CDR3 loop: CASSLSEPQHF. The CDR3 DNA follows: TGTGCCAGCAGTTTAAGTGAGCCCCAGCATTTT. This chain connects TRBV6-5 to TRBJ1-5, with D hard to call. The V and J ends lost 4 bases and 8 bases respectively, with 6 bases between them. In germline, CDR1 is MNHEY, CDR2 SVGAGI. The CDR3 is 11 residues long.

The V call is TRBV12-3 or TRBV12-4, the J call TRBJ2-6; D remains unclear. Trimming removed 10 bases at V and 1 base at J, with 8 bases between. The CDR3 has 13 residues. CDR3 DNA: TGTGCCACTTCGAAATCTGGGGCCAACGTCCTGACTTTC. This codes for CATSKSGANVLTF.